The entry that follows covers one T cell receptor beta chain sequence. CDR1 SGHRS and CDR2 YFSETQ come from the germline V gene. The CDR3 has 15 amino acids. V was shortened by 0 bases and J by 3 bases, with 12 bases between the two germline ends. These data come from a study of blood T cell repertoires in COVID-19. Here immunoSEQ multiplex PCR was the method, and the copy in TCRdb shows in-frame clones only, minus some. Among 95,000 to 100,000 clones listed, around 85% were seen once. The TCR originated in a woman aged 70 to 79 with active or convalescent COVID-19. What was sequenced was peripheral blood. The J gene is TRBJ1-1, the V gene TRBV5-1; maybe TRBD1 (5 bases). The CDR3: CASSLDWGRYTEAFF. The CDR3 nucleotides are TGCGCCAGCAGCTTGGATTGGGGCCGGTACACTGAAGCTTTCTTT.